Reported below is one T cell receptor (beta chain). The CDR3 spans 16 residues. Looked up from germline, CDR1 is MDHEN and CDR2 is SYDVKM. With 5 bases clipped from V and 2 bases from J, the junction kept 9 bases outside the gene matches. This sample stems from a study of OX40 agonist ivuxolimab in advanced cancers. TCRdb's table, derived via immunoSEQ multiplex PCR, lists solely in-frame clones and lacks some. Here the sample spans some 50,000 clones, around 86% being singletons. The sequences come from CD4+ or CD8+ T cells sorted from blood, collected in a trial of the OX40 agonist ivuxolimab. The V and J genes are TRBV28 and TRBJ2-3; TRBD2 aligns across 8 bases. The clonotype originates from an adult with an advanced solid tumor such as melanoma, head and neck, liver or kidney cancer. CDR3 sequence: CASSPQREPHTDTQYF. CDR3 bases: TGTGCCAGCAGTCCGCAGCGGGAGCCCCACACAGATACGCAGTATTTT.